This TCR beta chain was identified in a study of persistence of HIV-infected CD4 T cells. Study details: Donors were ART-treated; their CMV- and Gag-responding CD4+ T cells were isolated. Findings and caveats of the study: The rare CMV-responding cells with HIV-1 proviruses were not separately TCR-sequenced.

CDR3 length: 16 residues. As concerns this clone: No antigen is known for it.

Sequencing used immunoSEQ version 4 in survey mode. Each sample used up to about 1 ug genomic DNA diluted to around 10 ng/uL. Sequencing used immunoSEQ multiplex PCR; TCRdb keeps in-frame clones, though not all of them. The data contain roughly 35,000 clones, 75% to 85% of them singletons. Cells were stimulated with overlapping HIV-1 Gag 15-mer peptides. Sorted nonresponding memory CD4+ T cells were CD40L-negative, CD69-negative, CD45RO-high. The receptor's source is an adult with HIV. The donor label of this sample is uncertain. Sample: cultured CD4+ T cells from PBMCs, taken from a patient who received antiretroviral therapy. The chain links TRBV21-1 to TRBJ1-2; the table names TRBD1, a call not compared with the DNA. TRBV21-1 is reported as a pseudogene. CDR3 sequence (DNA): TGTGCCAGCAGGCCAGTAGGGGACACCGGAGACTATGGCTACACCTTC. Translation: CASRPVGDTGDYGYTF.